A selection of T cell receptor beta chains follows, all from one sample in a study of blood T cell repertoires in COVID-19. Assay: immunoSEQ multiplex PCR; the TCRdb copy retains only in-frame clones and omits some. The sample has about 160,000 clones, about 77% seen once. The sample consisted of peripheral blood. The receptors shown here come from a woman aged 80 or over with acute or convalescent COVID-19. CDR3s include the opening cysteine and the closing phenylalanine or tryptophan. The order of the fields is V gene, clone size, D gene, J gene, CDR3 DNA, CDR3 protein. D genes are given only for firm matches. Clone size appears in some rows only: once, few, many, or a class for an expanded clone.

V gene: TRBV9
clone size: -
D gene: -
J gene: TRBJ2-2
CDR3 DNA: TGTGCCAGCAGCCCACAACACCGGGGAGCTGTTTTT
CDR3 protein: CASSPQHRGAVF

V gene: TRBV6-5
clone size: -
D gene: -
J gene: TRBJ2-5
CDR3 DNA: TGTGCCAGCAGTTACTCGAGTGGTAGAAAAGAGACCCAGTACTTC
CDR3 protein: CASSYSSGRKETQYF

V gene: TRBV10-3
clone size: -
D gene: TRBD1
J gene: TRBJ1-2
CDR3 DNA: TGTGCCATCAGTGGCCCGGACAGGGACTATGGCTACACCTTC
CDR3 protein: CAISGPDRDYGYTF

V gene: TRBV5-1
clone size: -
D gene: -
J gene: TRBJ1-2
CDR3 DNA: TGCGCCAGCAGCTCCGAACTCTATGGCTACACCTTC
CDR3 protein: CASSSELYGYTF

V gene: TRBV4-2
clone size: -
D gene: -
J gene: TRBJ1-2
CDR3 DNA: TGTGCCAGCAGCCAAGGAGGGTTACGGGTAGGCGGCTACACCTTC
CDR3 protein: CASSQGGLRVGGYTF

V gene: TRBV12-3/TRBV12-4
clone size: -
D gene: TRBD1
J gene: TRBJ1-1
CDR3 DNA: TGTGCCAGCAGCTGGACAGGGCCTGAAGCTTTCTTT
CDR3 protein: CASSWTGPEAFF

V gene: TRBV5-1
clone size: -
D gene: TRBD2
J gene: TRBJ2-2
CDR3 DNA: TGCGCCAGCAGCTTGGAGGGGTACGGACTAGCGGGAGCGGCCGGGGAGCTGTTTTTT
CDR3 protein: CASSLEGYGLAGAAGELFF

V gene: TRBV7-8
clone size: -
D gene: -
J gene: TRBJ2-3
CDR3 DNA: TGTGCCAGCAGCCCGACTTCCACAAGGGGCCCGACAGATACGCAGTATTTT
CDR3 protein: CASSPTSTRGPTDTQYF

V gene: TRBV7-6
clone size: -
D gene: -
J gene: TRBJ2-2
CDR3 DNA: TGTGCCAACAGCTTAGGGCGGCAGACCGGGGAGCTGTTTTTT
CDR3 protein: CANSLGRQTGELFF

V gene: TRBV11-2
clone size: -
D gene: TRBD1
J gene: TRBJ1-1
CDR3 DNA: TGTGCCAGCAGCTCGACAGGGGGTAACACTGAAGCTTTCTTT
CDR3 protein: CASSSTGGNTEAFF

V gene: TRBV18
clone size: -
D gene: TRBD1
J gene: TRBJ2-7
CDR3 DNA: TGTGCCAGCTCCTTCGACAGGGGCGAGCAGTACTTC
CDR3 protein: CASSFDRGEQYF

V gene: TRBV5-1
clone size: -
D gene: -
J gene: TRBJ2-1
CDR3 DNA: TGCGCCAGCAGCCCCGAGGGCTCCTACAATGAGCAGTTCTTC
CDR3 protein: CASSPEGSYNEQFF

V gene: TRBV7-2
clone size: -
D gene: -
J gene: TRBJ1-5
CDR3 DNA: TGTGCCAGCAGCTTAGCGCGACAGGATAATCAGCCCCAGCATTTT
CDR3 protein: CASSLARQDNQPQHF

V gene: TRBV13
clone size: -
D gene: TRBD2
J gene: TRBJ2-7
CDR3 DNA: TGTGCCAGCAGCTCTGAGACTAGCGGGAGAAACGAGCAGTACTTC
CDR3 protein: CASSSETSGRNEQYF

V gene: TRBV2
clone size: once
D gene: TRBD2
J gene: TRBJ2-6
CDR3 DNA: TGTGCCAGCCTGAGCGGGGACCGCTCTGGGGCCAACGTCCTGACTTTC
CDR3 protein: CASLSGDRSGANVLTF

V gene: TRBV7-9
clone size: -
D gene: TRBD1
J gene: TRBJ2-3
CDR3 DNA: TGTGCCAGCAGCTTTACAGGGGGCGCAGCAGATACGCAGTATTTT
CDR3 protein: CASSFTGGAADTQYF

V gene: TRBV6-5
clone size: few
D gene: -
J gene: TRBJ1-1
CDR3 DNA: TGTGCCAGCGGGAGGGGCCGCGGGAACACTGAAGCTTTCTTT
CDR3 protein: CASGRGRGNTEAFF

V gene: TRBV25-1
clone size: -
D gene: TRBD1
J gene: TRBJ1-1
CDR3 DNA: TGTGCCGTTAGACAGGGATCAAACACTGAAGCTTTCTTT
CDR3 protein: CAVRQGSNTEAFF

V gene: TRBV2
clone size: few
D gene: TRBD1
J gene: TRBJ2-1
CDR3 DNA: TGTGCCAGCAGCCGGACAGGAACCTCCTACAATGAGCAGTTCTTC
CDR3 protein: CASSRTGTSYNEQFF

V gene: TRBV30
clone size: -
D gene: TRBD1
J gene: TRBJ1-5
CDR3 DNA: TGTGCCTGGAGTGTACCAGGACAGGGGGCGCCGGCCCAGCATTTT
CDR3 protein: CAWSVPGQGAPAQHF

V gene: TRBV4-1
clone size: -
D gene: TRBD2
J gene: TRBJ2-3
CDR3 DNA: TGCGCCAGCAGCCCGGGAGGAGCGGGGACCCCCACAGATACGCAGTATTTT
CDR3 protein: CASSPGGAGTPTDTQYF

V gene: TRBV25-1
clone size: -
D gene: -
J gene: TRBJ1-2
CDR3 DNA: TGTGCCAGCAGTGAATTTGGACAAACCACCAACTATGGCTACACCTTC
CDR3 protein: CASSEFGQTTNYGYTF

V gene: TRBV19
clone size: few
D gene: -
J gene: TRBJ1-3
CDR3 DNA: TGTGCCAGTTCTACGGGGGTTGCTGGAAACACCATATATTTT
CDR3 protein: CASSTGVAGNTIYF

V gene: TRBV2
clone size: -
D gene: -
J gene: TRBJ2-7
CDR3 DNA: TGTGCCAGCGGCGGCAGAATCTACGAGCAGTACTTC
CDR3 protein: CASGGRIYEQYF

V gene: TRBV5-1
clone size: -
D gene: -
J gene: TRBJ1-2
CDR3 DNA: TGCGCCAGCTCGGTTTTCCTGGGCGGCTACACCTTC
CDR3 protein: CASSVFLGGYTF

V gene: TRBV2
clone size: -
D gene: -
J gene: TRBJ1-6
CDR3 DNA: TGTGCCAGCAGGCCCAGAATTGATTCACCCCTCCACTTT
CDR3 protein: CASRPRIDSPLHF

V gene: TRBV7-2
clone size: -
D gene: TRBD2
J gene: TRBJ2-7
CDR3 DNA: TGTGCCAGCAGCCTCGGGAGGAGGCGGGAAAACGAGCAGTACTTC
CDR3 protein: CASSLGRRRENEQYF

V gene: TRBV5-1
clone size: once
D gene: TRBD1
J gene: TRBJ2-6
CDR3 DNA: TGCGCCAGCAGCAGCCGGGACAGGGCTAGCTCTGGGGCCAACGTCCTGACTTTC
CDR3 protein: CASSSRDRASSGANVLTF